This TCR beta chain was recorded in a study of blood T cell repertoires in COVID-19. On the study more broadly: Nucleic acid was either cDNA or gDNA, and it came from T cells, B-cell-depleted T cells, or PBMCs.

Residents of around 24 US areas, aged about 18 to 95 years, made up the participants. Participants were placed into cohorts based on the clinical history they reported. Among Cohort 3 donors, those recovered had two negative PCRs, clearance, or symptom resolution. Sequencing used immunoSEQ multiplex PCR; TCRdb keeps in-frame clones, though not all of them. The table shows some 350,000 clones, with approximately 87% occurring only once. The CDR3 runs to 17 residues. With 3 bases removed from V and 2 bases from J, the gap between germline ends came to 17 bases. The material sequenced was PBMCs or T cells enriched from blood (not recorded which). The source of this sequence is a young woman who had recovered from COVID-19. The chain combines TRBV23-1 with TRBJ1-5; D is uncertain. TRBV23-1 is filed as an ORF, its function uncertain. The CDR3 region is CASSHWRSPRGNQPQHF. The CDR3 nucleotides are TGCGCCAGCAGTCACTGGCGGTCTCCTCGGGGCAATCAGCCCCAGCATTTT.